These 30 T cell receptor beta chains were sequenced from one sample in a study of shared clonotypes between healthy human individuals. Method: immunoSEQ multiplex PCR; TCRdb's copy keeps in-frame clones and lacks some. The profile shows some 2 million clones, around 95% of them singletons. Sequences were obtained from naive CD4+ T cells sorted from blood. Subset indicated: CD45RA+ positively selected. The receptor set was obtained from a man between 18 and 35 years old in good health.

V usage is TRBV6-1 and J usage is TRBJ1-2, with D maybe TRBD1 (5 bases). The germline V gene has CDR1 MNHNS and CDR2 SASEGT. The CDR3 length is 15 residues. Trimming left V 3 bases short and J 2 bases short, with 13 bases between. In DNA form, the CDR3 reads TGTGCCAGCAGTGATTTAAGGGGTAGGAACTATGGCTACACCTTC. Residues: CASSDLRGRNYGYTF.

This sequence joins TRBV30 and TRBJ2-5; 11 nucleotides align to TRBD2. CDR1 is GTSNPN and CDR2 is SVGIG in the germline V gene (reference sequence). The CDR3 has 13 residues. The V gene end was trimmed by 2 bases and the J gene end by 8 bases; junction bases not matched to a gene: 4. The chain's CDR3 is CAWSLAGGPTQYF. The CDR3 DNA is TGTGCCTGGAGTTTAGCGGGGGGGCCCACCCAGTACTTC.

This clone was detected only once. Other DNA sequences within the sample encode an identical CDR3. The rearrangement uses TRBV7-9 and TRBJ1-1; D is perhaps TRBD1 (5 bases). The CDR3 is made up of 13 amino acids. Trimming shortened V by 2 bases and J by 4 bases, and 8 bases separated the two germline ends. Germline loops: CDR1 SEHNR, CDR2 FQNEAQ (reference sequence). CDR3 nucleotides: TGTGCCAGCAGCTTAACGGGGGTCACTGAAGCTTTCTTT. This codes for CASSLTGVTEAFF.

The chain is built from TRBV12-5 and TRBJ2-7; TRBD1 matches at 7 bases. The J segment lost 0 bases and the V segment lost 4 bases, leaving 3 bases of the junction unmatched. Germline V lookup: CDR1 LGHNT, CDR2 FRNRAP. The CDR3 consists of 14 residues. The CDR3 is CASGWDRYSYEQYF. The CDR3 DNA follows: TGTGCTAGTGGTTGGGACAGATACTCCTACGAGCAGTACTTC. Full variable domain (remainder filled in from reference TRBV12-5 and TRBJ2-7): DARVTQTPRHKVTEMGQEVTMRCQPILGHNTVFWYRQTMMQGLELLAYFRNRAPLDDSGMPKDRFSAEMPDATLATLKIQPSEPRDSAVYFCASGWDRYSYEQYFGPGTRLTVT.

This clone has a single count. This chain connects TRBV20-1 to TRBJ2-5; D gene uncertain. Trimming took off 5 bases at V and 10 bases at J, with 11 bases between the two ends. CDR1 DFQATT and CDR2 SNEGSKA come from the germline V gene (reference sequence). The CDR3 totals 10 residues. The DNA for the CDR3 is TGCAGTGCTGCTTCTTCGATCCAGTACTTC. Protein: CSAASSIQYF.

The chain combines TRBV7-2 with TRBJ1-1; D perhaps matches TRBD1 (5 bases). Germline V gene data show CDR1 as SGHTA and CDR2 as FQGNSA. The V end lost 1 base, the J end lost 10 bases, and 19 bases lay between the germline ends. CDR3 size: 15 residues. CDR3 loop: CASSLGGGQSLGAFF. The DNA of the CDR3 is TGTGCCAGCAGCTTAGGGGGGGGTCAATCTCTGGGAGCTTTCTTT. The full variable domain, its missing parts supplied by reference TRBV7-2 and TRBJ1-1, is GAGVSQSPSNKVTEKGKDVELRCDPISGHTALYWYRQSLGQGLEFLIYFQGNSAPDKSGLPSDRFSAERTGGSVSTLTIQRTQQEDSAVYLCASSLGGGQSLGAFFGQGTRLTVV.

The rearrangement joins TRBV15 to TRBJ2-6; D not certain. The CDR3 consists of 14 residues. The V and J ends lost 0 bases and 4 bases respectively, with 4 bases between them. Per the germline V gene, CDR1 is LNHNV and CDR2 is YYDKDF (reference sequence). In DNA form, the CDR3 reads TGTGCCACCAGCAGAGATCCCGGGGCCAACGTCCTGACTTTC. Amino acid sequence: CATSRDPGANVLTF.

The chain links TRBV9 to TRBJ1-1, with D hard to call. The V end was cut by 8 bases, the J end by 0 bases, with 11 bases between. This CDR3 contains 13 residues. Germline CDR1 SGDLS, CDR2 YYNGEE. CDR3 loop: CARPTVMNTEAFF. The CDR3 nucleotides read TGTGCCAGACCGACGGTAATGAACACTGAAGCTTTCTTT.

The chain uses TRBV2 and TRBJ1-2; TRBD1 matches 8 bases. The CDR3 is 16 amino acids. V shed 6 bases, J shed 4 bases, and the junction held 13 bases outside the gene matches. CDR1 is SNHLY and CDR2 is FYNNEI in the germline V gene. The CDR3 DNA follows: TGTGCCAGCAGACAAGTACAGGGGGTAAAGGGCTATGGCTACACCTTC. Protein sequence: CASRQVQGVKGYGYTF.

About this clone itself: The same CDR3 can be traced to other DNA sequences in this sample. This chain joins TRBV18 and TRBJ1-1; TRBD1 agrees at 11 bases. V dropped 4 bases and J dropped 2; count of bases not matched to a gene: 0. The CDR3 consists of 14 residues. Germline CDR1 KGHSH, CDR2 LQKENI. The CDR3 region is CASSRTGGNTEAFF. The CDR3 region has the DNA TGTGCCAGCTCACGGACAGGGGGCAACACTGAAGCTTTCTTT. The full variable domain, rest sourced from reference TRBV18 and TRBJ1-1, is NAGVMQNPRHLVRRRGQEARLRCSPMKGHSHVYWYRQLPEEGLKFMVYLQKENIIDESGMPKERFSAEFPKEGPSILRIQQVVRGDSAAYFCASSRTGGNTEAFFGQGTRLTVV.

V and J are TRBV7-9 and TRBJ1-5; 9 nucleotides agree with TRBD1. Germline V gene data show CDR1 as SEHNR and CDR2 as FQNEAQ (reference sequence). Trimming removed 1 base from V and 1 base from J; junction bases left unmatched: 8. The CDR3 totals 18 residues. CDR3 region: CASSLGGQGRGSNQPQHF. The CDR3 DNA reads TGTGCCAGCAGCTTAGGAGGACAGGGGAGAGGAAGCAATCAGCCCCAGCATTTT. Looking up the rest from reference TRBV7-9 and TRBJ1-5 gives the full variable domain: DTGVSQNPRHKITKRGQNVTFRCDPISEHNRLYWYRQTLGQGPEFLTYFQNEAQLEKSRLLSDRFSAERPKGSFSTLEIQRTEQGDSAMYLCASSLGGQGRGSNQPQHFGDGTRLSIL.

As concerns this clone: This sample also contains other DNA sequences that code for the same CDR3. This sequence joins TRBV28 and TRBJ1-2, with 8 positions matching TRBD1. Unmatched junction bases numbered 4, after V lost 2 bases and J lost 5 bases. Germline-derived CDR1 and CDR2 are MDHEN and SYDVKM. The CDR3 extends over 14 amino acids. The CDR3 sequence: CASSLAGGGYGYTF. The CDR3 coding sequence is TGTGCCAGCAGTTTAGCAGGGGGCGGGTATGGCTACACCTTC.

The chain has TRBV5-1 and TRBJ2-7, with TRBD1 matching over 9 bases. Trimming cost V 2 bases and J 5 bases; bases outside gene matches: 14. CDR3 size: 17 residues. Germline CDR1 is SGHRS and CDR2 is YFSETQ. CDR3 sequence reads: CASSLPGQGKYEDEQYF. The DNA of the CDR3 is TGCGCCAGCAGCTTACCGGGACAGGGTAAGTACGAGGACGAGCAGTACTTC.

The CDR3 DNA sequence: TGTGCCAGCAGCTTAGGGAGCAGGGATGGCGAAAAACTGTTTTTT. Translated: CASSLGSRDGEKLFF. The rearrangement links TRBV7-9 to TRBJ1-4; tentative D call: TRBD1 (5 bases). V lost 1 base, J lost 8 bases, and 14 bases lay in between. CDR3 size: 15 residues. Germline V gives CDR1 SEHNR, CDR2 FQNEAQ (reference sequence).

This clone occurred once. The chain recombines TRBV5-1 with TRBJ2-5, with a possible D match to TRBD1 (5 bases). Germline V gene data show CDR1 as SGHRS and CDR2 as YFSETQ. Trimming cost V 0 bases and J 4 bases, with 13 bases left between them. There are 15 residues in the CDR3. The CDR3 here is CASSLAKGRAETQYF. DNA of the CDR3: TGCGCCAGCAGCTTGGCCAAGGGCAGGGCAGAGACCCAGTACTTC.

The chain joins TRBV7-6 to TRBJ2-5; TRBD2 agrees at 9 bases. The ends lost 1 base at V and 2 bases at J; junction bases unmatched: 8. The CDR3 is 17 residues long. The germline V gene encodes CDR1 SGHVS and CDR2 FNYEAQ. CDR3 nucleotide sequence: TGTGCCAGCAGCTTAGATCCCCGACTAGCGGAGCAAGAGACCCAGTACTTC. Translation gives CASSLDPRLAEQETQYF.

This clone was seen just once. The rearrangement uses TRBV10-2 and TRBJ2-1; D call uncertain. Trimming removed 3 bases at V and 7 bases at J, with 10 bases between. This CDR3 region has 13 residues. CDR1 and CDR2 from the germline V gene are WSHSY and SAAADI. The CDR3 region is CASSDWSRNEQFF. The CDR3, as DNA: TGCGCCAGCAGTGACTGGAGTAGAAATGAGCAGTTCTTC.

CDR3 bases: TGTGCCAGCAGATTGGACAGTTCGAACACTGAAGCTTTCTTT. Translating it yields CASRLDSSNTEAFF. The chain combines TRBV7-2 with TRBJ1-1; perhaps TRBD1 as D (6 bases). Trimming removed 6 bases at V and 1 base at J, with 12 bases between. The V gene's germline CDR1 is SGHTA and CDR2 FQGNSA. This CDR3 has 14 residues. Combining the CDR3 with reference TRBV7-2 and TRBJ1-1 gives the whole variable domain GAGVSQSPSNKVTEKGKDVELRCDPISGHTALYWYRQSLGQGLEFLIYFQGNSAPDKSGLPSDRFSAERTGGSVSTLTIQRTQQEDSAVYLCASRLDSSNTEAFFGQGTRLTVV.

Of note for this clone: Other DNA variants within this sample encode the same CDR3. The chain combines TRBV5-1 with TRBJ2-1; 7 nucleotides match TRBD2. Trimming at V came to 5 bases and at J to 0 bases, leaving 5 bases not matched to a gene. Germline V gene lookup returns CDR1 SGHRS and CDR2 YFSETQ. The CDR3 extends over 15 amino acids. The CDR3 spells CASRTSGISYNEQFF. The DNA of the CDR3 is TGCGCCAGCAGGACCAGCGGGATCTCCTACAATGAGCAGTTCTTC. The variable domain in full, completed from reference TRBV5-1 and TRBJ2-1, reads KAGVTQTPRYLIKTRGQQVTLSCSPISGHRSVSWYQQTPGQGLQFLFEYFSETQRNKGNFPGRFSGRQFSNSRSEMNVSTLELGDSALYLCASRTSGISYNEQFFGPGTRLTVL.

The chain uses TRBV5-4 and TRBJ2-3, with 14 bases matching TRBD2. This CDR3 is 17 amino acids long. Trimming removed 4 bases from V and 2 bases from J; junction bases left unmatched: 6. Germline lookup yields CDR1 SGHNT and CDR2 YYREEE (reference sequence). CDR3 amino acids: CASSAPGLAGVTDTQYF. CDR3 nucleotide sequence: TGTGCCAGCAGCGCGCCGGGACTAGCGGGGGTCACAGATACGCAGTATTTT.

The V and J genes are TRBV7-7 and TRBJ1-1, with D perhaps matching TRBD1 (5 bases). V was shortened by 3 bases and J by 2 bases, with 10 bases between the two germline ends. The CDR3 contains 14 residues. Germline CDR1 reads SSHAT; CDR2 reads FNYEAQ (reference sequence). Written as DNA, the CDR3 is TGTGCCAGCAGCTTTTGGGGCAGCAACACTGAAGCTTTCTTT. Translated, it gives CASSFWGSNTEAFF.

Turning to this clone: The sample has other DNA sequences that encode this CDR3 too. The rearrangement joins TRBV5-6 to TRBJ2-5; D ambiguous. CDR3 length: 13 amino acids. Germline V gene sequence: CDR1 SGHDT, CDR2 YYEEEE. Trimming shortened V by 0 bases and J by 4 bases, and 7 bases separated the two germline ends. CDR3 coding DNA: TGTGCCAGCAGCTTGGCCGGGCCAGAGACCCAGTACTTC. Translated, it gives CASSLAGPETQYF. Complete variable domain (other parts from reference TRBV5-6 and TRBJ2-5): DAGVTQSPTHLIKTRGQQVTLRCSPKSGHDTVSWYQQALGQGPQFIFQYYEEEERQRGNFPDRFSGHQFPNYSSELNVNALLLGDSALYLCASSLAGPETQYFGPGTRLLVL.

This clone has only one observation. V usage is TRBV29-1 and J usage is TRBJ1-5; 9 nucleotides agree with TRBD1. The CDR3 has 13 residues. Germline assignment: CDR1 SQVTM and CDR2 ANQGSEA. The trim removed 8 bases at V and 5 bases at J, leaving 7 bases unmatched. For the CDR3, the DNA is TGCAGCACCCGGACAGGGGAAGATCAGCCCCAGCATTTT. It is translated as CSTRTGEDQPQHF.

This chain connects TRBV11-2 to TRBJ2-6; D unresolved. The V gene lost 5 bases and the J gene lost 4 bases, with 12 bases spanning the gap. CDR3 size: 15 residues. Germline V gene lookup returns CDR1 SGHAT and CDR2 FQNNGV. The CDR3 here is CASSTGSDGANVLTF. The CDR3 DNA follows: TGTGCCAGCAGCACCGGCAGTGACGGGGCCAACGTCCTGACTTTC.

This clone appeared a single time. The chain recombines TRBV9 with TRBJ1-2; D is unclear. Germline V gives CDR1 SGDLS, CDR2 YYNGEE. The CDR3 loop spans 14 amino acids. Trimming took 0 bases from V and 8 from J, leaving 14 bases between them. This chain's CDR3 is CASSVDPEGSGYTF. CDR3 bases: TGTGCCAGCAGCGTAGACCCAGAAGGGAGCGGCTACACCTTC.

V usage is TRBV6-5 and J usage is TRBJ2-1, with TRBD2 matching 14 bases. The CDR3 totals 15 residues. Trimming removed 4 bases from V and 9 bases from J; junction bases left unmatched: 5. The V gene's germline CDR1 is MNHEY and CDR2 SVGAGI. CDR3 DNA sequence: TGTGCCAGCAGTTCGACTAGCGGGAGGGCCGCTGAGCAGTTCTTC. The encoded protein is CASSSTSGRAAEQFF.

V gene TRBV5-4 combines with J gene TRBJ2-3; D is undetermined. The germline V and J ends were trimmed by 2 bases and 2 bases, with 9 bases remaining between them. The germline V gene encodes CDR1 SGHNT and CDR2 YYREEE (reference sequence). CDR3 size: 14 residues. The CDR3 loop reads CASSFEPITDTQYF. CDR3 DNA sequence: TGTGCCAGCAGCTTCGAGCCGATCACAGATACGCAGTATTTT.

In regard to this clone: Other DNA sequences in this specimen translate into the identical CDR3. V gene TRBV6-6 combines with J gene TRBJ2-7; 7 nucleotides line up with TRBD1. Per germline, CDR1 MNHNY and CDR2 SVGAGI (reference sequence). This CDR3 is 14 amino acids long. The ends lost 3 bases at V and 0 bases at J; junction bases unmatched: 2. The CDR3, as DNA: TGTGCCAGCAGTTATTCAGGGGGCTCCTACGAGCAGTACTTC. Translated: CASSYSGGSYEQYF.

The chain recombines TRBV13 with TRBJ1-4; a weak D match, TRBD1 (5 bases). This CDR3 has 14 amino acids. Germline V CDR1 and CDR2: PRHDT, FYEKMQ (reference sequence). Trimming took off 3 bases at V and 7 bases at J, with 12 bases between the two ends. Here the CDR3 reads CASSFGASGEKLFF. CDR3 nucleotide sequence: TGTGCCAGCAGCTTCGGGGCATCGGGTGAAAAACTGTTTTTT.

The rearrangement links TRBV7-2 to TRBJ2-7; perhaps TRBD1 as D (6 bases). The V and J ends lost 5 bases and 5 bases respectively, with 13 bases between them. CDR1 is SGHTA, CDR2 FQGNSA, per germline. CDR3 size: 13 residues. Here the CDR3 reads CASSNTGTNEQYF. CDR3 in DNA: TGTGCCAGCAGCAATACCGGGACAAACGAGCAGTACTTC.